Below are 17 T cell receptor beta chains sequenced from a single sample in a study of cytomegalovirus exposure and HLA in healthy donors. The PCR used 60 Vbeta and 13 Jbeta primers. Clones were sequenced by immunoSEQ multiplex PCR, and TCRdb holds only the in-frame ones, with some missing. The sample consists of around 100,000 clones, around 82% of them appearing once. The sample was PBMCs. These receptors all stem from a woman in her forties or fifties in good health and CMV-seropositive.

V is TRBV9 and J is TRBJ1-1, with a weak D call TRBD1 (6 bases). CDR3 length: 14 amino acids. Germline V gene lookup returns CDR1 SGDLS and CDR2 YYNGEE. Trimming took 4 bases from V and 4 from J, leaving 14 bases between them. The CDR3 spells CASSPTGLGTEAFF. The DNA of the CDR3 is TGTGCCAGCAGCCCTACAGGGCTAGGCACTGAAGCTTTCTTT.

The V and J genes are TRBV4-2 and TRBJ2-1; TRBD2 might be the D (5 bases). Germline V gene lookup returns CDR1 LGHNA and CDR2 YNFKEQ. The CDR3 loop spans 16 amino acids. With 4 bases removed from V and 0 bases from J, the gap between germline ends came to 13 bases. The CDR3 loop reads CASSRVTGSSYNEQFF. The CDR3 DNA is TGTGCCAGCAGCCGAGTTACGGGGAGCTCCTACAATGAGCAGTTCTTC.

The genes are TRBV27 and TRBJ2-5; D not resolved. The J call may be in error: the DNA end matches TRBJ2-7 better. The CDR3 is 11 amino acids. Germline V lookup: CDR1 MNHEY, CDR2 SMNVEV (reference sequence). The CDR3 reads CASRTSYEQYF. CDR3 in DNA: TGTGCCAGCAGAACGAGCTACGAGCAGTACTTC.

The chain combines TRBV30 with TRBJ1-5; TRBD1 matches at 8 bases. CDR3 length equals 14 residues. J lost 6 bases, V lost 0 bases, and 4 bases had no gene match. CDR1 is GTSNPN, CDR2 SVGIG, per germline (reference sequence). For the CDR3, the DNA is TGTGCCTGGAGTGTGGCAGGGGGCGGTCAGCCCCAGCATTTT. Its protein is CAWSVAGGGQPQHF. Complete variable domain (other parts from reference TRBV30 and TRBJ1-5): SQTIHQWPATLVQPVGSPLSLECTVEGTSNPNLYWYRQAAGRGLQLLFYSVGIGQISSEVPQNLSASRPQDRQFILSSKKLLLSDSGFYLCAWSVAGGGQPQHFGDGTRLSIL.

The genes are TRBV29-1 and TRBJ2-7, with TRBD1 identical over 8 bases. The J segment lost 2 bases and the V segment lost 8 bases, leaving 11 bases of the junction unmatched. The CDR3 is 14 residues long. Germline V CDR1 and CDR2: SQVTM, ANQGSEA. CDR3 loop: CSLGVDRATYEQYF. As DNA, the CDR3 is TGCAGCCTGGGGGTGGACAGGGCCACCTACGAGCAGTACTTC.

V usage is TRBV7-2 and J usage is TRBJ2-1, with TRBD2 matching 8 bases. With 5 bases clipped from V and 8 bases from J, the junction kept 14 bases outside the gene matches. The CDR3 is 16 amino acids. Per germline, CDR1 SGHTA and CDR2 FQGNSA. CDR3 residues: CASSVIGAVAGYEQFF. For the CDR3, the DNA is TGTGCCAGCAGCGTAATAGGGGCCGTAGCGGGATATGAGCAGTTCTTC.

The V gene is TRBV4-2, the J gene TRBJ1-2; D perhaps matches TRBD1 (5 bases). The V end was cut by 1 base, the J end by 7 bases, with 19 bases between. The CDR3 runs 16 residues. Germline CDR1 and CDR2: LGHNA and YNFKEQ. The CDR3 is CASSQGGSEGRGGYTF. CDR3 DNA sequence: TGTGCCAGCAGCCAAGGGGGAAGTGAGGGGAGGGGTGGCTACACCTTC.

For this clone: The identical CDR3 is also encoded by other nucleotide sequences in the sample. The chain is built from TRBV9 and TRBJ2-7, with 14 positions matching TRBD2. The CDR3 is 15 amino acids. Trimming removed 0 bases from V and 5 bases from J; junction bases left unmatched: 1. Germline lookup yields CDR1 SGDLS and CDR2 YYNGEE. The CDR3 sequence is CASSVGGLAGDEQYF. The CDR3 bases are TGTGCCAGCAGCGTAGGGGGACTAGCGGGAGACGAGCAGTACTTC.

This clone was seen more than once but under ten times. The V gene is TRBV7-8, the J gene TRBJ2-7; 8 bases fit TRBD1. V was pared by 5 bases and J by 1 base, with 10 bases of the junction left unmatched. The CDR3 is 16 residues long. Germline V CDR1 and CDR2: SGHVS, FQNEAQ. CDR3 bases: TGTGCCAGCAGCCGGGATGCCGGGACAGGATCCTACGAGCAGTACTTC. This translates into CASSRDAGTGSYEQYF.

V gene TRBV9 combines with J gene TRBJ1-1; D gene unclear. The ends were cut back, 7 bases at V and 6 bases at J, with 7 bases in the middle. The CDR3 sequence is 10 residues long. The V gene's germline CDR1 is SGDLS and CDR2 YYNGEE. The CDR3 DNA reads as TGTGCCAGCGGTGAGGCTGAAGCTTTCTTT. It translates to CASGEAEAFF. Filled out from reference TRBV9 and TRBJ1-1, the complete variable domain reads DSGVTQTPKHLITATGQRVTLRCSPRSGDLSVYWYQQSLDQGLQFLIQYYNGEERAKGNILERFSAQQFPDLHSELNLSSLELGDSALYFCASGEAEAFFGQGTRLTVV.

This clone was seen more than once but under ten times. CDR3 region: CASSWGQGLGNEQYF. Written as DNA, the CDR3 is TGTGCCAGCAGTTGGGGACAGGGCCTCGGGAACGAGCAGTACTTC. The chain has TRBV5-4 and TRBJ2-7; 9 bases align to TRBD1. V lost 5 bases to trimming and J lost 5 bases; unmatched junction nucleotides: 11. This CDR3 has 15 amino acids. Germline V gives CDR1 SGHNT, CDR2 YYREEE (reference sequence). Using reference TRBV5-4 and TRBJ2-7 for the parts outside the CDR3, the full variable domain is ETGVTQSPTHLIKTRGQQVTLRCSSQSGHNTVSWYQQALGQGPQFIFQYYREEENGRGNFPPRFSGLQFPNYSSELNVNALELDDSALYLCASSWGQGLGNEQYFGPGTRLTVT.

Concerning this clone itself: An end of the junction differs from the germline gene, which may be a read error. The chain has TRBV30 and TRBJ2-5, with TRBD1 as a possible D gene (6 bases). This CDR3 has 13 amino acids. Germline lookup yields CDR1 GTSNPN and CDR2 SVGIG (reference sequence). The CDR3 spells CAHWAGASKTQYF. Here the CDR3 DNA reads TGCGCTCACTGGGCAGGGGCATCGAAGACCCAGTACTTC. The full variable domain, its missing parts supplied by reference TRBV30 and TRBJ2-5, is SQTIHQWPATLVQPVGSPLSLECTVEGTSNPNLYWYRQAAGRGLQLLFYSVGIGQISSEVPQNLSASRPQDRQFILSSKKLLLSDSGFYLCAHWAGASKTQYFGPGTRLLVL.

The V call is TRBV7-2, the J call TRBJ2-3; weak D call: TRBD2 (5 bases). Germline loops: CDR1 SGHTA, CDR2 FQGNSA. Trimming left V 5 bases short and J 5 bases short, with 11 bases between. The CDR3 runs 13 residues. The CDR3 DNA sequence: TGTGCCAGCAGCCAAACTAGGTTAGATACGCAGTATTTT. This codes for CASSQTRLDTQYF.

This chain joins TRBV2 and TRBJ2-7; 7 bases match TRBD2. CDR1 and CDR2 (germline): SNHLY, FYNNEI. J lost 2 bases, V lost 4 bases, and 2 bases had no gene match. This CDR3 has 13 residues. This CDR3 reads CASSASGPYEQYF. CDR3 nucleotide sequence: TGTGCCAGCAGTGCTAGCGGACCCTACGAGCAGTACTTC.

This chain uses TRBV7-3 with TRBJ2-2, with 8 bases identical to TRBD1. Germline assignment: CDR1 SGHTA and CDR2 FQGTGA. This CDR3 contains 14 residues. Losses at the gene ends were 5 bases for V and 6 bases for J; bases not matched to a gene: 5. The CDR3 nucleotides are TGTGCCAGCAGCCTCCAGGGGGCGGCCGGGGAGCTGTTTTTT. It encodes CASSLQGAAGELFF. Based on the CDR3 plus reference TRBV7-3 and TRBJ2-2, the full variable domain is GAGVSQTPSNKVTEKGKYVELRCDPISGHTALYWYRQSLGQGPEFLIYFQGTGAADDSGLPNDRFFAVRPEGSVSTLKIQRTERGDSAVYLCASSLQGAAGELFFGEGSRLTVL.

This chain connects TRBV9 to TRBJ2-1; possibly TRBD2 for D (5 bases). The germline gives CDR1 SGDLS, CDR2 YYNGEE. CDR3 size: 15 residues. V lost 4 bases, J lost 2 bases, and 13 bases lay in between. In DNA form, the CDR3 reads TGTGCCAGCAGCCCAGAAACGGAGGCCTACAATGAGCAGTTCTTC. Translation gives CASSPETEAYNEQFF.

The chain is built from TRBV11-2 and TRBJ2-7, with TRBD2 matching over 9 bases. The CDR3 extends over 14 amino acids. Per germline, CDR1 SGHAT and CDR2 FQNNGV. J was trimmed by 2 bases and V by 6 bases; bases with no gene match: 5. The CDR3 spells CASSFSGGPYEQYF. In DNA form, the CDR3 reads TGTGCCAGCAGTTTTAGCGGGGGCCCCTACGAGCAGTACTTC.